A single sample gave rise to the 3 T cell receptor beta chains below, sequenced in a study of blood T cell repertoires in COVID-19. Some clones are missing from TCRdb's copy, which holds only in-frame ones; the method was immunoSEQ multiplex PCR. The table records fewer than 150,000 clones, approximately 88% of them present only once. The specimen was peripheral blood. These receptors were obtained from a woman in her 30s who had recovered from COVID-19.

The chain employs TRBV6-4 and TRBJ2-6; D is unclear. The CDR3 spans 17 residues. Looked up from germline, CDR1 is MRHNA and CDR2 is SNTAGT. V gave up 5 bases and J gave up 0 bases, with 14 bases separating them. CDR3: CASSPDSISSGANVLTF. As DNA, the CDR3 is TGTGCCAGCAGTCCAGACTCCATATCCTCTGGGGCCAACGTCCTGACTTTC.

In DNA form, the CDR3 reads TGTGCCTGGGCTGCCTCGGGACAGGGATATGGCTACACCTTC. This encodes CAWAASGQGYGYTF. The rearrangement links TRBV30 to TRBJ1-2, with 9 nucleotides matching TRBD1. CDR1 and CDR2 from the germline V gene are GTSNPN and SVGIG (reference sequence). CDR3 size: 14 residues. V lost 5 bases to trimming and J lost 5 bases; unmatched junction nucleotides: 9.

The V call is TRBV14, the J call TRBJ2-2, with a tentative D call TRBD2 (6 bases). CDR1 is SGHDN and CDR2 is FVKESK in the germline V gene. This CDR3 contains 17 residues. Trimming took 0 bases from V and 5 from J, leaving 16 bases between them. Written as DNA, the CDR3 is TGTGCCAGCAGCCAAGATGGGGCCCGGGAGAGGACCGGGGAGCTGTTTTTT. This encodes CASSQDGARERTGELFF.